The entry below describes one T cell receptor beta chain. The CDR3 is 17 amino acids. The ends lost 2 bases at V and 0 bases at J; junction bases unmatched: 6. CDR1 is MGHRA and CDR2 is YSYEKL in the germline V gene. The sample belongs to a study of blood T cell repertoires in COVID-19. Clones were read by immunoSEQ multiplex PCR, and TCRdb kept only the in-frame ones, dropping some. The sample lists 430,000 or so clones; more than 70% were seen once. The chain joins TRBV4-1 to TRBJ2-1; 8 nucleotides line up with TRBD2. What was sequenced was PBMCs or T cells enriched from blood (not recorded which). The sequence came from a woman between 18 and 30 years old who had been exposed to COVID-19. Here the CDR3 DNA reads TGCGCCAGCAGCCAATCCGGACTAGCCAACTCCTACAATGAGCAGTTCTTC. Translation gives CASSQSGLANSYNEQFF.